This entry lists 23 T cell receptor beta chains sequenced from one sample in a study of T cells in localized non-small cell lung cancer. Sequencing was performed with immunoSEQ multiplex PCR; in TCRdb, only in-frame clones are kept and a portion is missing. The data contain about 11,000 clones, 80% to 90% of them singletons. The sample in question was peripheral blood mononuclear cells, obtained before any cancer treatment. The receptors were sampled from a female donor aged 60 or older with stage II lung adenocarcinoma.

This clone was seen just once. V gene TRBV5-1 combines with J gene TRBJ2-1; 8 nucleotides match TRBD2. With V trimmed by 2 bases and J by 3 bases, 7 bases remained unmatched. The CDR3 runs to 16 residues. In germline, CDR1 is SGHRS, CDR2 YFSETQ. CDR3 sequence reads: CASSLLGLAGYNEQFF. The CDR3 region has the DNA TGCGCCAGCAGCTTATTAGGCCTAGCGGGCTACAATGAGCAGTTCTTC.

This chain joins TRBV5-6 and TRBJ1-2; TRBD1 aligns across 8 bases. The V and J ends lost 4 bases and 4 bases, in that order; junction bases with no gene match: 9. The CDR3 loop spans 15 amino acids. Per germline, CDR1 SGHDT and CDR2 YYEEEE. For the CDR3, the DNA is TGTGCCAGCAGCCCAAGGACAGGGTCCCGCTATGGCTACACCTTC. Protein product: CASSPRTGSRYGYTF.

This clone was found a few times. V and J are TRBV5-6 and TRBJ2-2; 7 nucleotides align to TRBD2. From germline, CDR1 is SGHDT and CDR2 YYEEEE. The CDR3 is 17 amino acids. V trimming: 3 bases; J trimming: 1 base; junction bases outside the gene matches: 9. The DNA for the CDR3 is TGTGCCAGCAGCTATTTTGGACTAGTAGGGAACACCGGGGAGCTGTTTTTT. Translated, it gives CASSYFGLVGNTGELFF.

The chain links TRBV2 to TRBJ2-2, with a tentative D call TRBD2 (6 bases). The CDR3 extends over 12 amino acids. V was pared by 8 bases and J by 4 bases, with 8 bases between. Germline V gene data show CDR1 as SNHLY and CDR2 as FYNNEI. The CDR3, as DNA: TGTGCCAGCGGAGCGGGCACCGGGGAGCTGTTTTTT. Encoded protein: CASGAGTGELFF.

The chain joins TRBV5-1 to TRBJ2-7; D is unclear. The CDR3 is 16 residues long. Germline loops: CDR1 SGHRS, CDR2 YFSETQ. Trimming stripped 2 bases from V and 4 bases from J, with 19 bases between. The chain's CDR3 is CASSFSTGSKFYEQYF. In DNA, the CDR3 is TGCGCCAGCAGCTTCAGTACCGGGTCAAAATTTTACGAGCAGTACTTC.

This chain links TRBV6-6 with TRBJ2-1; perhaps TRBD1 as D (6 bases). The germline V gene encodes CDR1 MNHNY and CDR2 SVGAGI (reference sequence). Trimming removed 6 bases at V and 9 bases at J, with 15 bases between. The CDR3 length is 13 residues. CDR3 in DNA: TGTGCCAGCAGGGGGGCCGTTATTGGTGAGCAGTTCTTC. Its translation is CASRGAVIGEQFF.

This sequence joins TRBV10-3 and TRBJ1-1, with D unresolved. The V end was cut by 10 bases, the J end by 1 base, with 13 bases between. Germline CDR1 reads ENHRY; CDR2 reads SYGVKD. The CDR3 spans 13 residues. The CDR3 DNA follows: TGTGCCACCGCCCTCGTCTCGAACACTGAAGCTTTCTTT. This sequence encodes CATALVSNTEAFF.

The chain combines TRBV4-1 with TRBJ1-1; TRBD1 agrees at 9 bases. Germline-derived CDR1 and CDR2 are MGHRA and YSYEKL. The CDR3 is 17 amino acids. V gave up 1 base and J gave up 4 bases; unmatched junction bases: 10. The CDR3 nucleotides read TGCGCCAGCAGCCAAGTGGACAGGGGATGGGATTTCACTGAAGCTTTCTTT. It yields the protein CASSQVDRGWDFTEAFF.

This chain links TRBV4-1 with TRBJ2-7; 8 bases are shared with TRBD1. The V and J ends lost 4 bases and 1 base, in that order; junction bases with no gene match: 3. The CDR3 extends over 14 amino acids. Germline V gene lookup returns CDR1 MGHRA and CDR2 YSYEKL. The CDR3 nucleotides read TGCGCCAGCAGCCTCGGGACAGGATCCTACGAGCAGTACTTC. This encodes CASSLGTGSYEQYF.

V is TRBV6-9 and J is TRBJ1-2, with a possible D match to TRBD1 (5 bases). Germline assignment: CDR1 MNHGY and CDR2 SVAAGI. The CDR3 has 13 amino acids. V was shortened by 3 bases and J by 3 bases, with 8 bases between the two germline ends. CDR3 sequence (DNA): TGTGCCAGCAGTTACTCGACAGACTATGGCTACACCTTC. Its protein product is CASSYSTDYGYTF.

About this clone itself: Additional DNA sequences in this sample encode the identical CDR3. J is TRBJ1-2 and V is TRBV2; tentative D call: TRBD1 (5 bases). Per the germline V gene, CDR1 is SNHLY and CDR2 is FYNNEI. This CDR3 region has 14 residues. V shed 6 bases and J shed 2 bases, with 13 bases lying between them. CDR3 nucleotides: TGTGCCAGCAGATTATGGGGGGAAAACTATGGCTACACCTTC. It encodes CASRLWGENYGYTF.

The CDR3 sequence is CASSIVTGDINTEAFF. CDR3 DNA sequence: TGTGCCAGTAGTATAGTAACGGGGGATATAAACACTGAAGCTTTCTTT. V and J are TRBV19 and TRBJ1-1, with D possibly matching TRBD1 (5 bases). The CDR3 spans 16 residues. CDR1 and CDR2 (germline): LNHDA, SQIVND (reference sequence). V was cut by 1 base and J by 2 bases, with 14 bases left in between. Looking up the rest from reference TRBV19 and TRBJ1-1 gives the full variable domain: DGGITQSPKYLFRKEGQNVTLSCEQNLNHDAMYWYRQDPGQGLRLIYYSQIVNDFQKGDIAEGYSVSREKKESFPLTVTSAQKNPTAFYLCASSIVTGDINTEAFFGQGTRLTVV.

V is TRBV4-2 and J is TRBJ2-7; 7 nucleotides match TRBD2. The CDR3 totals 15 residues. With 0 bases clipped from V and 2 bases from J, the junction kept 4 bases outside the gene matches. Germline CDR1 LGHNA, CDR2 YNFKEQ. The CDR3 loop is CASSQDWGGTYEQYF. CDR3 nucleotides: TGTGCCAGCAGCCAAGACTGGGGGGGTACCTACGAGCAGTACTTC.

J is TRBJ2-2 and V is TRBV9; D perhaps matches TRBD2 (5 bases). CDR3 length equals 15 residues. Per germline, CDR1 SGDLS and CDR2 YYNGEE. V was shortened by 3 bases and J by 0 bases, with 9 bases between the two germline ends. The CDR3 DNA is TGTGCCAGCAGCGGAGGGCCCACGAACACCGGGGAGCTGTTTTTT. Its protein is CASSGGPTNTGELFF.

The genes are TRBV6-6 and TRBJ1-3; a weak D match, TRBD1 (6 bases). This CDR3 has 16 amino acids. Trimming pared 8 bases from V and 4 bases from J, leaving 21 bases between. From germline, CDR1 is MNHNY and CDR2 SVGAGI (reference sequence). CDR3 in DNA: TGTGCCAGCTCTAACTTTGGGGGGGCGCAAGGAAACACCATATATTTT. Encoded protein: CASSNFGGAQGNTIYF.

The rearrangement joins TRBV27 to TRBJ2-7; 10 positions match TRBD2. Germline CDR1 MNHEY, CDR2 SMNVEV (reference sequence). V lost 7 bases to trimming and J lost 1 base; unmatched junction nucleotides: 7. This CDR3 is built from 15 residues. The CDR3 sequence: CASTSSSGSSYEQYF. CDR3 DNA: TGTGCCAGCACCTCATCTAGCGGGAGTTCCTACGAGCAGTACTTC.

The rearrangement joins TRBV4-3 to TRBJ2-1; D is undetermined. The ends were cut back, 4 bases at V and 2 bases at J, with 9 bases in the middle. CDR1 is LGHNA and CDR2 is YSLEER in the germline V gene. The CDR3 runs 14 residues. The chain's CDR3 is CASSPKGPYNEQFF. The CDR3 DNA reads as TGCGCCAGCAGCCCTAAAGGCCCCTACAATGAGCAGTTCTTC.

The J gene is TRBJ2-6, the V gene TRBV30, with a tentative D call TRBD1 (6 bases). The germline CDR1 and CDR2 sequences are GTSNPN and SVGIG (reference sequence). With 5 bases removed from V and 2 bases from J, the gap between germline ends came to 13 bases. The CDR3 extends over 15 amino acids. In DNA form, the CDR3 reads TGTGCCTGGCACTTCAGGGGAGCTGGGGCCAACGTCCTGACTTTC. Translating it yields CAWHFRGAGANVLTF. Using reference TRBV30 and TRBJ2-6 for the parts outside the CDR3, the full variable domain is SQTIHQWPATLVQPVGSPLSLECTVEGTSNPNLYWYRQAAGRGLQLLFYSVGIGQISSEVPQNLSASRPQDRQFILSSKKLLLSDSGFYLCAWHFRGAGANVLTFGAGSRLTVL.

The rearrangement uses TRBV4-2 and TRBJ2-1; unclear D gene. The CDR3 is made up of 14 amino acids. Germline V CDR1 and CDR2: LGHNA, YNFKEQ. V lost 0 bases to trimming and J lost 7 bases, with 10 bases between them. This CDR3 reads CASSQDGQRNEQFF. DNA of the CDR3: TGTGCCAGCAGCCAAGATGGCCAGAGGAATGAGCAGTTCTTC.

The table lists this clone with a few counts. The chain carries TRBV5-1 and TRBJ1-3; TRBD1 aligns across 7 bases. CDR3 length: 14 amino acids. The germline V gene has CDR1 SGHRS and CDR2 YFSETQ. Trimming removed 3 bases from V and 2 bases from J; junction bases left unmatched: 2. As DNA, the CDR3 is TGCGCCAGCAGCTCCGGGACAGCTGGAAACACCATATATTTT. Translated, it gives CASSSGTAGNTIYF.

The chain carries TRBV18 and TRBJ1-1; the D gene is possibly TRBD1 (5 bases). V lost 6 bases, J lost 8 bases, and 16 bases lay in between. The CDR3 has 13 residues. Per germline, CDR1 KGHSH and CDR2 LQKENI. In DNA form, the CDR3 reads TGTGCCAGCTCTTCGTATAGGGACGGAGAAGCTTTCTTT. Translating gives CASSSYRDGEAFF.

The genes are TRBV7-3 and TRBJ2-1; 9 bases agree with TRBD1. This CDR3 is 14 amino acids long. From germline, CDR1 is SGHTA and CDR2 FQGTGA. V was clipped by 7 bases and J by 6 bases; unmatched bases: 7. The CDR3 nucleotides read TGTGCCAGCAAACCCGGGACAGGGTCCAATGAGCAGTTCTTC. As protein: CASKPGTGSNEQFF.

This chain links TRBV6-5 with TRBJ2-1; the D gene is possibly TRBD2 (5 bases). V lost 6 bases and J 2 bases, leaving 11 bases between the germline ends. Looked up from germline, CDR1 is MNHEY and CDR2 is SVGAGI. This CDR3 contains 14 residues. CDR3: CASRRAPTYNEQFF. CDR3 DNA: TGTGCCAGCAGGCGGGCCCCAACCTACAATGAGCAGTTCTTC.